Below are 29 T cell receptor beta chains sequenced from a single sample in a study of vaccination effects on CD4 cells after COVID-19. No antigen has been assigned to these receptors. Antigen-specific CD4+ T cells expanded by the ViraFEST assay with viral peptide pools were then sequenced. Around day 10 of culture, CD4+ T cells were separated out. Negative nucleocapsid antibody tests before and after vaccination confirmed no previous SARS-CoV-2 infection. Sequencing was performed with immunoSEQ multiplex PCR; in TCRdb, only in-frame clones are kept and a portion is missing. The sample lists tens of thousands of clones; about three fifths were seen once. The specimen comprised CD4+ T cells from PBMCs cultured with HCoV-OC43 spike peptides, sampled before COVID-19 vaccination. Subset given: HCoV-OC43 spike overlapping peptide pool stimulation. These receptors all come from a human donor who received a COVID-19 vaccine.

The chain combines TRBV14 with TRBJ1-1; D gene uncertain. Trimming pared 0 bases from V and 1 base from J, leaving 12 bases between. The germline gives CDR1 SGHDN, CDR2 FVKESK. This CDR3 comprises 16 residues. The CDR3 loop reads CASSQDFGTWNTEAFF. CDR3 sequence (DNA): TGTGCCAGCAGCCAAGATTTCGGAACCTGGAACACTGAAGCTTTCTTT.

This chain connects TRBV5-6 to TRBJ2-3, with D unclear. Trimming removed 0 bases at V and 4 bases at J, with 3 bases between. Germline CDR1 SGHDT, CDR2 YYEEEE. CDR3 length equals 12 residues. CDR3 coding DNA: TGTGCCAGCAGCTTGGTGCCAGATACGCAGTATTTT. Translating gives CASSLVPDTQYF. Full variable domain (remainder filled in from reference TRBV5-6 and TRBJ2-3): DAGVTQSPTHLIKTRGQQVTLRCSPKSGHDTVSWYQQALGQGPQFIFQYYEEEERQRGNFPDRFSGHQFPNYSSELNVNALLLGDSALYLCASSLVPDTQYFGPGTRLTVL.

This sequence joins TRBV5-4 and TRBJ2-1; 10 nucleotides agree with TRBD2. V lost 0 bases to trimming and J lost 7 bases; unmatched junction nucleotides: 1. CDR1 SGHNT and CDR2 YYREEE come from the germline V gene (reference sequence). CDR3 length: 14 amino acids. The CDR3 DNA reads as TGTGCCAGCAGCTTGGTTAGCGGGAGGAATGAGCAGTTCTTC. It encodes CASSLVSGRNEQFF.

This clone was counted a single time. This chain links TRBV9 with TRBJ2-5; D is perhaps TRBD1 or TRBD2 (5 bases each). CDR1 and CDR2 (germline): SGDLS, YYNGEE. The CDR3 has 15 residues. Trimming pared 3 bases from V and 1 base from J, leaving 13 bases between. The DNA of the CDR3 is TGTGCCAGCAGCGGGGGGTCCATCACCCAAGAGACCCAGTACTTC. Translating it yields CASSGGSITQETQYF. Full variable domain (remainder filled in from reference TRBV9 and TRBJ2-5): DSGVTQTPKHLITATGQRVTLRCSPRSGDLSVYWYQQSLDQGLQFLIQYYNGEERAKGNILERFSAQQFPDLHSELNLSSLELGDSALYFCASSGGSITQETQYFGPGTRLLVL.

This clone was counted only a few times. The chain has TRBV18 and TRBJ1-1; D remains ambiguous. The germline V gene has CDR1 KGHSH and CDR2 LQKENI. The CDR3 contains 12 residues. V shed 2 bases and J shed 10 bases, with 11 bases lying between them. The CDR3 DNA reads TGTGCCAGCTCACCAAAAGGTGATGTAGCTTTCTTT. Translating it yields CASSPKGDVAFF.

The chain couples TRBV2 to TRBJ1-1; D unclear. Germline lookup yields CDR1 SNHLY and CDR2 FYNNEI. This CDR3 region has 14 residues. V was clipped by 2 bases and J by 3 bases, with 10 bases between them. The DNA for the CDR3 is TGTGCCAGCAGTGAATACCTCCTTTACACTGAAGCTTTCTTT. Encoded protein: CASSEYLLYTEAFF.

The rearrangement links TRBV19 to TRBJ1-5, with 7 bases aligning to TRBD1. The V segment lost 11 bases and the J segment 7 bases; nucleotides outside the gene matches: 8. CDR1 and CDR2 from the germline V gene are LNHDA and SQIVND (reference sequence). This CDR3 has 12 amino acids. The CDR3 reads CASRGGIQPQHF. As DNA, the CDR3 is TGTGCCTCCAGGGGGGGTATCCAGCCCCAGCATTTT.

The table lists this clone with a few counts. The chain carries TRBV7-2 and TRBJ2-7; D gene ambiguous. There are 11 residues in the CDR3. V was trimmed by 2 bases and J by 6 bases, leaving 5 bases between them. Germline lookup yields CDR1 SGHTA and CDR2 FQGNSA. CDR3 amino acids: CASSLILEQYF. CDR3 in DNA: TGTGCCAGCAGCTTAATTCTCGAGCAGTACTTC.

This CDR3 is CASSQVAGRANEQFF. In DNA form, the CDR3 reads TGTGCCAGCAGCCAAGTCGCGGGGCGAGCTAATGAGCAGTTCTTC. This sequence joins TRBV11-2 and TRBJ2-1, with D possibly TRBD2 on 6 matching bases. The germline gives CDR1 SGHAT, CDR2 FQNNGV. Trimming left V 5 bases short and J 7 bases short, with 18 bases between. The length of the CDR3 is 15 residues.

This clone was seen a few times. The V call is TRBV6-5, the J call TRBJ1-2; TRBD1 agrees at 8 bases. Per the germline V gene, CDR1 is MNHEY and CDR2 is SVGAGI. The V and J ends lost 6 bases and 8 bases, in that order; junction bases with no gene match: 5. This CDR3 spans 12 amino acids. The CDR3 sequence is CASRSGGEGYTF. The CDR3, as DNA: TGTGCCAGCAGGTCAGGGGGCGAGGGCTACACCTTC.

The chain has TRBV5-1 and TRBJ2-3; 8 bases are shared with TRBD2. Germline V lookup: CDR1 SGHRS, CDR2 YFSETQ. Trimming cost V 0 bases and J 5 bases; bases outside gene matches: 11. This CDR3 is 17 amino acids long. CDR3 residues: CASSLEGRGGRIDTQYF. The CDR3, as DNA: TGCGCCAGCAGCTTGGAGGGCCGGGGGGGGCGGATAGATACGCAGTATTTT.

This clone was counted between two and nine times. This chain links TRBV18 with TRBJ2-2; perhaps D is TRBD1 or TRBD2 (5 bases each). V lost 5 bases, J lost 7 bases, and 20 bases lay in between. The CDR3 covers 16 residues. Germline CDR1 reads KGHSH; CDR2 reads LQKENI. This CDR3 is CASSVARDRLVGELFF. CDR3 DNA: TGTGCCAGCTCAGTCGCCAGGGACCGTTTGGTCGGGGAGCTGTTTTTT.

This chain links TRBV7-2 with TRBJ2-7; D not resolved. This CDR3 contains 12 residues. CDR1 SGHTA and CDR2 FQGNSA come from the germline V gene. V was cut by 1 base and J by 2 bases, with 3 bases left in between. This CDR3 reads CASSLETYEQYF. DNA for the CDR3: TGTGCCAGCAGCTTAGAAACCTACGAGCAGTACTTC.

The rearrangement links TRBV12-3 or TRBV12-4 to TRBJ1-2; D may be TRBD1 (5 bases). The CDR3 runs to 13 residues. Between the trimmed V and J ends, which lost 2 bases and 4 bases, there was a span of 8 bases. CDR3 residues: CASSLSGGYGYTF. The CDR3 bases are TGTGCCAGCAGTTTATCGGGGGGCTATGGCTACACCTTC.

The chain links TRBV5-6 to TRBJ1-4, with D unclear. This CDR3 comprises 16 residues. Deletions cut 2 bases from V and 3 bases from J, with 14 bases between. Germline-derived CDR1 and CDR2 are SGHDT and YYEEEE. The CDR3 region has the DNA TGTGCCAGCAGCTTCCTAAGGCTCGGGGCTAATGAAAAACTGTTTTTT. Encoded protein: CASSFLRLGANEKLFF.

The chain carries TRBV10-3 and TRBJ1-1; D is possibly TRBD1 (6 bases). The CDR3 has 13 amino acids. V dropped 4 bases and J dropped 10 bases, with 16 bases sitting between them. The germline V gene encodes CDR1 ENHRY and CDR2 SYGVKD. CDR3 loop: CAISVGPGEGAFF. DNA of the CDR3: TGTGCCATCAGTGTCGGCCCAGGGGAAGGAGCTTTCTTT.

This chain joins TRBV5-1 and TRBJ2-1; 8 nucleotides align to TRBD2. This CDR3 comprises 19 residues. The V and J ends lost 3 bases and 2 bases, in that order; junction bases with no gene match: 16. Per the germline V gene, CDR1 is SGHRS and CDR2 is YFSETQ. CDR3: CASSSLYLGGLVAYNEQFF. The CDR3 DNA follows: TGCGCCAGCAGCTCACTTTACTTAGGGGGACTAGTAGCCTACAATGAGCAGTTCTTC.

The chain uses TRBV2 and TRBJ1-2; 7 bases align to TRBD1. The CDR3 contains 12 residues. Germline V lookup: CDR1 SNHLY, CDR2 FYNNEI. V lost 10 bases, J lost 4 bases, and 6 bases stayed unmatched. The CDR3 protein is CATRGQLYGYTF. CDR3 bases: TGTGCCACTAGGGGACAGCTCTATGGCTACACCTTC.

This clone came up a few times. The V and J genes are TRBV7-8 and TRBJ1-1; D uncertain. This CDR3 is built from 12 residues. Trimming removed 1 base at V and 5 bases at J, with 5 bases between. Germline V lookup: CDR1 SGHVS, CDR2 FQNEAQ. The CDR3 spells CASSLGETEAFF. DNA of the CDR3: TGTGCCAGCAGCTTAGGGGAGACTGAAGCTTTCTTT.

This clone was counted once. The J gene is TRBJ2-7, the V gene TRBV2; no clear D gene. Trimming removed 2 bases from V and 0 bases from J, with 11 bases in between. The CDR3 length is 15 residues. Germline CDR1 is SNHLY and CDR2 is FYNNEI. This chain's CDR3 is CASSERWPDSYEQYF. In nucleotides, the CDR3 is TGTGCCAGCAGTGAACGTTGGCCGGACTCCTACGAGCAGTACTTC.

The V gene is TRBV30, the J gene TRBJ2-2, with D possibly matching TRBD2 (5 bases). V was clipped by 3 bases and J by 5 bases, with 25 bases between them. The CDR3 covers 18 residues. Germline CDR1 GTSNPN, CDR2 SVGIG (reference sequence). The CDR3 loop reads CAWRYSLFKKERTGELFF. The DNA for the CDR3 is TGTGCCTGGAGGTATAGCCTCTTTAAAAAGGAGCGGACCGGGGAGCTGTTTTTT.

This clone was detected a few times. The V and J genes are TRBV19 and TRBJ1-2; weak D call: TRBD1 (5 bases). From germline, CDR1 is LNHDA and CDR2 SQIVND (reference sequence). The V and J ends lost 3 bases and 8 bases respectively, with 13 bases between them. The CDR3 consists of 13 residues. As DNA, the CDR3 is TGTGCCAGTAGTATGTCGGGGGATTACGGCTACACCTTC. This codes for CASSMSGDYGYTF.

This sequence joins TRBV11-2 and TRBJ2-1; D remains ambiguous. Germline V lookup: CDR1 SGHAT, CDR2 FQNNGV. The CDR3 totals 14 residues. V was trimmed by 4 bases and J by 4 bases, leaving 11 bases between them. CDR3 amino acids: CASSSSKKYNEQFF. CDR3 DNA: TGTGCCAGCAGCTCGTCAAAGAAGTACAATGAGCAGTTCTTC.

The rearrangement joins TRBV5-1 to TRBJ2-7; TRBD2 matches at 12 bases. CDR3 size: 15 residues. The trim removed 2 bases at V and 1 base at J, leaving 1 base unmatched. Germline V lookup: CDR1 SGHRS, CDR2 YFSETQ. CDR3 nucleotide sequence: TGCGCCAGCAGCTTACTAGCGGGGGGATCCTACGAGCAGTACTTC. Protein sequence: CASSLLAGGSYEQYF.

J is TRBJ1-1 and V is TRBV19, with 10 bases matching TRBD1. V gave up 6 bases and J gave up 1 base; unmatched junction bases: 11. The CDR3 length is 17 residues. Germline values: CDR1 LNHDA, CDR2 SQIVND (reference sequence). CDR3 sequence reads: CASRMGQGRIKNTEAFF. The DNA of the CDR3 is TGTGCCAGTAGAATGGGACAGGGGCGGATTAAGAACACTGAAGCTTTCTTT.

The rearrangement joins TRBV9 to TRBJ2-7; 10 positions match TRBD1. Germline CDR1 reads SGDLS; CDR2 reads YYNGEE. V was pared by 3 bases and J by 3 bases, with 3 bases of the junction left unmatched. This CDR3 region has 14 residues. The CDR3 sequence is CASSADRGLYEQYF. CDR3 sequence (DNA): TGTGCCAGCAGCGCCGACAGGGGGCTCTACGAGCAGTACTTC.

The chain joins TRBV2 to TRBJ1-5, with D unclear. Trimming pared 8 bases from V and 4 bases from J, leaving 12 bases between. This CDR3 is built from 13 residues. In germline, CDR1 is SNHLY, CDR2 FYNNEI. The CDR3 is CASVGQSNQPQHF. CDR3 sequence (DNA): TGTGCCAGCGTGGGCCAATCGAATCAGCCCCAGCATTTT.

The table lists this clone with a few counts. Other nucleotide sequences from this sample produce the same CDR3. J is TRBJ2-7 and V is TRBV19, with D perhaps being TRBD1 or TRBD2 (6 bases each). V lost 5 bases and J 3 bases, leaving 14 bases between the germline ends. Germline V gene sequence: CDR1 LNHDA, CDR2 SQIVND (reference sequence). The CDR3 covers 14 residues. The CDR3 bases are TGTGCCAGTAGTCGGGAGACAGGCCTCTACGAGCAGTACTTC. Protein: CASSRETGLYEQYF.

There are a few counts of this clone. The CDR3 DNA is TGTGCCAGCAGCTTAACCCGCCTTGAAGCCCAGCATTTT. Protein sequence: CASSLTRLEAQHF. The chain joins TRBV7-2 to TRBJ1-5; D unclear. This CDR3 contains 13 residues. The germline gives CDR1 SGHTA, CDR2 FQGNSA. Trimming removed 2 bases from V and 11 bases from J, with 13 bases in between.